The clone carrying this T cell receptor (beta chain) was detected only a few times. Its cognate antigen is unknown. The V gene lost 1 base and the J gene lost 1 base, with 11 bases spanning the gap. The length of the CDR3 is 15 residues. CDR1 and CDR2 from the germline V gene are SGHNT and YYREEE (reference sequence). Of the isolated RNA, all was reverse transcribed, and so the sequenced material was expressed TCRB transcripts. The assay was immunoSEQ multiplex PCR, and TCRdb's table has in-frame clones only and misses some. The sample yields roughly 290,000 clones, about 8.5% seen once. The data belong to a study of beta chain features in type 1 diabetes. Broader study findings: PCR may have favored shorter templates equally in patients and controls.

The rearrangement uses TRBV5-4 and TRBJ2-5, with D possibly being TRBD2 (6 bases). This receptor was obtained from a woman aged 18-35 years in good health. The source material was central memory CD4+ T cells from blood. CDR3 nucleotide sequence: TGTGCCAGCAGCTTGCTATCGGGGGTCCAAGAGACCCAGTACTTC. This codes for CASSLLSGVQETQYF.